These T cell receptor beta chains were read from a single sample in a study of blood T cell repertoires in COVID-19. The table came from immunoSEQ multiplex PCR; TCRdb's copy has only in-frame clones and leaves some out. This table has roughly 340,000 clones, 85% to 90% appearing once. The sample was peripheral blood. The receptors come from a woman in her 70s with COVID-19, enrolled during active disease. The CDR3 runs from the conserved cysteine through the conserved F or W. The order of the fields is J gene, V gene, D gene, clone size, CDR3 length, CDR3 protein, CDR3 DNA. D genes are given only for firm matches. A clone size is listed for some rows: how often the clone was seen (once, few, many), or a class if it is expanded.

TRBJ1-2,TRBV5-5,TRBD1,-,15,CASSLTQGANYGYTF,TGTGCCAGCAGCTTGACCCAGGGGGCTAACTATGGCTACACCTTC
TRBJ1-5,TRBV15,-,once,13,CATTPTGNQPQHF,TGTGCCACCACCCCGACAGGAAATCAGCCCCAGCATTTT
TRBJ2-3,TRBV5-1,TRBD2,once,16,CASSLGLAASTDTQYF,TGCGCCAGCAGCTTAGGTCTAGCGGCTAGCACAGATACGCAGTATTTT
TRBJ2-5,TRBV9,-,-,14,CASSSIGGSETQYF,TGTGCCAGCAGCTCTATCGGGGGTTCGGAGACCCAGTACTTC
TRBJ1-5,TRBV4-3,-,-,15,CASSQTGTSRQPQHF,TGCGCCAGCAGCCAGACGGGGACTAGTCGGCAGCCCCAGCATTTT
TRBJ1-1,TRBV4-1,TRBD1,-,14,CASSRGQENTEAFF,TGCGCCAGCAGCCGGGGACAGGAGAACACTGAAGCTTTCTTT
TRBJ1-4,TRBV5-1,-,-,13,CASSGGLNEKLFF,TGCGCCAGCAGCGGCGGTCTTAATGAAAAACTGTTTTTT
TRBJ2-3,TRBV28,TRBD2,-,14,CASSFVAGTDTQYF,TGTGCCAGCAGTTTCGTAGCGGGTACAGATACGCAGTATTTT
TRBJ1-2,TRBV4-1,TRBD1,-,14,CASSAGTGDYGYTF,TGCGCCAGCAGCGCCGGGACAGGGGACTATGGCTACACCTTC
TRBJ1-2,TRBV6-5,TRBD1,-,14,CASSWTGGGYGYTF,TGTGCCAGCAGTTGGACAGGGGGCGGCTATGGCTACACCTTC
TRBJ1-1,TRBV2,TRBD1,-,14,CASNSGTGWTEAFF,TGTGCCAGCAATTCAGGGACAGGGTGGACTGAAGCTTTCTTT
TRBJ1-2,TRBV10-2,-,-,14,CASSVALWSGGYTF,TGCGCCAGCAGTGTCGCCCTCTGGAGCGGTGGCTACACCTTC
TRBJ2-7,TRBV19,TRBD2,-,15,CASRDLGLAGGEQYF,TGTGCCAGTAGAGACCTGGGACTAGCGGGAGGCGAGCAGTACTTC
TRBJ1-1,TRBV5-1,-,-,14,CASSPGGGNTEAFF,TGCGCCAGCAGCCCCGGGGGAGGGAACACTGAAGCTTTCTTT
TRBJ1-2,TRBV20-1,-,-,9,CSSGYGYTF,TGCAGCTCAGGGTATGGCTACACCTTC
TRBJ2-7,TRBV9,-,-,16,CASSTRTGRESYEQYF,TGTGCCAGCAGCACCCGGACAGGGAGGGAGTCCTACGAGCAGTACTTC
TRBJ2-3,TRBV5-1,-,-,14,CASSYEQGTDTQYF,TGCGCCAGCAGCTACGAACAAGGCACAGATACGCAGTATTTT
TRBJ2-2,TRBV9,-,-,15,CASSSRHREGGELFF,TGTGCCAGCAGCTCGCGTCACAGGGAGGGCGGGGAGCTGTTTTTT
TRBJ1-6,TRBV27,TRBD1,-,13,CASSHRGNSPLHF,TGTGCCAGCAGTCACAGGGGTAATTCACCCCTCCACTTT
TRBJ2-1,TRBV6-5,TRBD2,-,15,CASSLGTSGSYEQFF,TGTGCCAGCAGCCTCGGGACTAGCGGGTCGTATGAGCAGTTCTTC
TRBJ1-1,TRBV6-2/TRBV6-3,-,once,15,CASSYPTTQNTEAFF,TGTGCCAGCAGTTACCCGACTACACAGAACACTGAAGCTTTCTTT
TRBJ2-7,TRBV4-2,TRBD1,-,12,CASSRQGDEQYF,TGTGCCAGCAGCCGCCAGGGGGACGAGCAGTACTTC
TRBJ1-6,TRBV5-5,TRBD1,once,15,CASSLWTGSESPLHF,TGTGCCAGCAGCCTTTGGACAGGGAGCGAATCACCCCTCCACTTT
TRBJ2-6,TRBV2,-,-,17,CASSVRPTGTGANVLTF,TGTGCCAGCAGTGTCCGCCCAACAGGGACCGGGGCCAACGTCCTGACTTTC
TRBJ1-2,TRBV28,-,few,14,CASSLPGQNWGYTF,TGTGCCAGCAGTCTCCCGGGACAAAATTGGGGCTACACCTTC
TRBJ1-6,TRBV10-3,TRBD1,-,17,CAISRTGGSSVNSPLHF,TGTGCCATCAGTCGGACAGGGGGTTCGTCGGTGAATTCACCCCTCCACTTT
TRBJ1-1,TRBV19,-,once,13,CASGSRENTEAFF,TGTGCCAGTGGCTCCAGGGAGAACACTGAAGCTTTCTTT
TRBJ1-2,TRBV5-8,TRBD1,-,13,CASSPGGYYGYTF,TGTGCCAGCAGCCCAGGGGGTTACTATGGCTACACCTTC
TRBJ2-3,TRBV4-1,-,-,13,CASRGGSTDTQYF,TGCGCCAGCAGGGGGGGTAGCACAGATACGCAGTATTTT
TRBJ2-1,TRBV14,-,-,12,CASSQEGQGQFF,TGTGCCAGCAGCCAAGAGGGGCAGGGGCAGTTCTTC
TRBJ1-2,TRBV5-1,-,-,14,CASSPGGDSGGYTF,TGCGCCAGCAGCCCGGGGGGAGATTCGGGCGGCTACACCTTC
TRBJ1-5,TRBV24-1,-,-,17,CATSDSRGAYSNQPQHF,TGTGCCACCAGTGATTCTCGGGGGGCGTATAGCAATCAGCCCCAGCATTTT
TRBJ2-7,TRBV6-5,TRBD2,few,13,CASSYRGDYEQYF,TGTGCCAGCAGTTACCGGGGGGACTACGAGCAGTACTTC
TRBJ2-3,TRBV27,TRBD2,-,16,CASSPPSGGVTDTQYF,TGTGCCAGCAGTCCACCTAGCGGGGGGGTCACAGATACGCAGTATTTT
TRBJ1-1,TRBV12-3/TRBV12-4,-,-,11,CASSSDWETFF,TGTGCCAGCAGCTCAGACTGGGAGACTTTCTTT
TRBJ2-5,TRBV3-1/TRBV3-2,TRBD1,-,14,CASSQGQGTETQYF,TGTGCCAGCAGCCAGGGACAGGGAACGGAGACCCAGTACTTC
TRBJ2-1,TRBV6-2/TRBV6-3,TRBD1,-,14,CASSGQGSRNEQFF,TGTGCCAGCAGTGGACAGGGTTCACGGAATGAGCAGTTCTTC
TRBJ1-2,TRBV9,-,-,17,CASSVEPTSTGGYGYTF,TGTGCCAGCAGCGTAGAGCCCACATCGACAGGCGGCTATGGCTACACCTTC
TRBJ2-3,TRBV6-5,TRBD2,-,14,CASSPRGGVDTQYF,TGTGCCAGCAGTCCACGGGGGGGCGTAGATACGCAGTATTTT
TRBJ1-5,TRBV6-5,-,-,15,CASSYTQGSNQPQHF,TGTGCCAGCAGTTATACACAGGGCAGCAATCAGCCCCAGCATTTT
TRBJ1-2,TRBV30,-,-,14,CAWTGQGRENGYTF,TGTGCCTGGACGGGGCAGGGGCGAGAAAATGGCTACACCTTC
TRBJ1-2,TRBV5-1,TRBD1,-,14,CASSNGQGEDGYTF,TGCGCCAGCAGCAACGGACAGGGGGAGGATGGCTACACCTTC
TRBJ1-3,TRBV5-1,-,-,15,CASSLDGALGNTIYF,TGCGCCAGCAGCTTGGATGGGGCGCTTGGAAACACCATATATTTT
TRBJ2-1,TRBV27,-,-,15,CASSLKSSSYNEQFF,TGTGCCAGCAGTTTAAAGTCCAGCTCCTACAATGAGCAGTTCTTC
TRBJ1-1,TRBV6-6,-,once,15,CASSYRGLEAIQAFF,TGTGCCAGCAGTTACAGGGGCCTCGAAGCGATCCAAGCTTTCTTT
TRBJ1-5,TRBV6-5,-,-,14,CASFPRVGNQPQHF,TGTGCCAGCTTCCCCAGGGTGGGGAATCAGCCCCAGCATTTT
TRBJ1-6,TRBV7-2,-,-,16,CASSYDWGRDNSPLHF,TGTGCCAGCAGCTATGATTGGGGGAGGGATAATTCACCCCTCCACTTT
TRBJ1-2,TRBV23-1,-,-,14,CASSHHRENYGYTF,TGCGCCAGCAGTCATCACAGGGAAAACTATGGCTACACCTTC
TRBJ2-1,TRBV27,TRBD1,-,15,CASSGQGRAYNEQFF,TGTGCCAGCAGTGGACAGGGGAGGGCCTACAATGAGCAGTTCTTC
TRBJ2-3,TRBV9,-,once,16,CASSTRQGGFGDTQYF,TGTGCCAGCAGCACCCGACAGGGAGGTTTCGGAGATACGCAGTATTTT
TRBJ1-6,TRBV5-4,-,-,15,CASSSLGGSESPLHF,TGTGCCAGCAGCTCCCTCGGGGGTTCAGAATCACCCCTCCACTTT
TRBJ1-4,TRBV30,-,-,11,CAEGWGEKLFF,TGTGCGGAGGGATGGGGTGAAAAACTGTTTTTT
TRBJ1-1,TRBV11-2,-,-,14,CASSLSGGNTEAFF,TGTGCCAGCAGCTTATCCGGCGGAAACACTGAAGCTTTCTTT
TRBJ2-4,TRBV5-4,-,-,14,CASSPPDRKNIQYF,TGTGCCAGCAGTCCCCCCGACAGAAAAAACATTCAGTACTTC
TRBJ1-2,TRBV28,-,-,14,CASSSQGANYGYTF,TGTGCCAGCAGTTCACAGGGAGCTAACTATGGCTACACCTTC
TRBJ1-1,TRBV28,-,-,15,CASSSSTAMNTEAFF,TGTGCCAGCAGCTCCTCAACAGCTATGAACACTGAAGCTTTCTTT
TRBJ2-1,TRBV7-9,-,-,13,CASSSRLHNEQFF,TGTGCCAGCAGCTCAAGACTGCACAATGAGCAGTTCTTC